Described below is a single TCR beta chain sequence and its context. The clone's antigen remains unknown. No much larger clone is present one base from it, and per-base qualities are unavailable. Cut back by 2 bases and 4 bases, the V and J ends lie 12 bases apart. From its cysteine to its phenylalanine, the CDR3 spans 13 amino acids. Only the CDR3 DNA is retained, 39 bases long and in frame from the first base. CDR1 and CDR2 (GTSNPN, SVGIG) derive from the germline V gene (reference sequence). The sample comes from a study of metastatic and nonmetastatic thyroid tumors (dated by TCRdb to the early 2020s). Study-level background: The researchers compared repertoires between peripheral blood samples and tumor or nodule tissue samples from patients with malignant or benign thyroid disease. The study at large found these results: In both blood and tumor samples, TCR beta diversity was reported to be significantly higher in malignant tumors than in benign nodules.

The protocol used for the library was PCR. The reads were generated on an Illumina HiSeq 4000. High-throughput sequencing was used to profile the CDR3 region of the TCR beta-chain in every patient. The authors' pipeline ran thus. A classifier to discriminate distant-metastatic papillary thyroid cancer patients was built from CDR3 differences across clinicopathological groups. The Shannon index was used to measure repertoire diversity, and the Morisita-Horn index was used to measure how similar tumor and blood repertoires were. TCRdb reanalyzed the raw reads on its own, using fastp at Q25 for trimming and MiXCR for clone calling, and kept in-frame beta chains. Here the V and J calls rest on TCRdb's processing, not on the authors' analysis. The sample table shows 30,000 to 40,000 clones, and approximately 19% are seen once. The ten largest account for about 20% of the sample. No treatment had been received by any patient before thyroid surgery. The study retrospectively analysed patient clinical samples collected from about 2012 to 2018 using T-cell receptor beta sequencing.

The chain links TRBV30 with TRBJ2-7, and the D gene may be TRBD1, 6 bases matching. The source of this sequence is a female donor with papillary thyroid cancer or a benign thyroid nodule (not recorded which). Some clones in this sample may be carry-over from other donors' samples. The sequenced material came from blood. The CDR3 is CAWSPDSRYEQYF. The nucleotides read TGTGCCTGGAGTCCGGACAGCCGATACGAGCAGTACTTC.